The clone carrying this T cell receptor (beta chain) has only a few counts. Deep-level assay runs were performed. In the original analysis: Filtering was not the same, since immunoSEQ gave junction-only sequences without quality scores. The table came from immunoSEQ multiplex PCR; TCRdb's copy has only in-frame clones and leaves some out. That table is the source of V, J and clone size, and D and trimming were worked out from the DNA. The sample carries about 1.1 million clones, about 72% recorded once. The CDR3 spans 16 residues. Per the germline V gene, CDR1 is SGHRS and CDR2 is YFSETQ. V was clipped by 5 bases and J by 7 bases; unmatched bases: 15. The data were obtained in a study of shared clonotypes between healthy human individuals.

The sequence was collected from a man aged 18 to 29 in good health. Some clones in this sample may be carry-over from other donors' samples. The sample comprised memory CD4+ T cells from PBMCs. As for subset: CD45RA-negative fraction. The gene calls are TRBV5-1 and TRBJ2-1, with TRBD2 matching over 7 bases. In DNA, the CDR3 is TGCGCCAGCAGTCCCAATGAGGCTAGCGGACTTAATGAGCAGTTCTTC. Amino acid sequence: CASSPNEASGLNEQFF. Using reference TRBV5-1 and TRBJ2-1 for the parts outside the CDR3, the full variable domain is KAGVTQTPRYLIKTRGQQVTLSCSPISGHRSVSWYQQTPGQGLQFLFEYFSETQRNKGNFPGRFSGRQFSNSRSEMNVSTLELGDSALYLCASSPNEASGLNEQFFGPGTRLTVL.